Given below is one T cell receptor beta chain in context. This clone was counted a single time. No antigen is known for it. No per-base quality is available; no much larger clone lies one base away. Measured from the cysteine to the phenylalanine, the CDR3 is 12 residues long. Kept here is only the CDR3 DNA, which spans 36 bases and is read in frame from base 1. Cut back by 6 bases and 6 bases, the V and J ends lie 9 bases apart. The germline V gene (reference sequence) yields MNHNY for CDR1 and SVGAGI for CDR2. The data are from a study of CD8+ T cells in alopecia areata (dated by TCRdb to the late 2010s). For the study in its entirety: Treated patients were enrolled in an open-label pilot trial of oral tofacitinib, 5 to 10 mg twice daily, for moderate-to-severe alopecia areata. The SALT score, which quantifies the percentage of affected scalp surface area, was used to measure disease severity in treated patients. RNA was extracted with the PAXgene miRNA kit for fixed scalp, the miRNeasy kit for PBMCs, and the RNeasy kit for mouse skin. Amplification of TCRbeta CDR3 regions was done by immunoSEQ multiplex PCR using 35 Vbeta forward primers and 13 Jbeta reverse primers. Patients stayed on tofacitinib for 6 to 18 months and then had 6 months of follow-up off drug so that delayed response and recurrence could be assessed. On the human side, TCRbeta sequencing was run on scalp tissue and on sorted CD4+ and CD8+ peripheral blood T cells from healthy controls and from alopecia areata patients with either patchy or totalis/universalis disease. Tofacitinib-treated patients had biopsies at baseline and at 4 and 24 weeks of treatment, with a later scalp biopsy in several patients. Scalp clonality was compared among normal scalp (n=4), patchy alopecia areata scalp (n=8), and alopecia totalis/universalis scalp (n=8). To study T cell clonal expansion in alopecia areata, the researchers applied high-throughput TCRbeta sequencing to both the C3H/HeJ mouse model and human patients. Summary of the overall study and its limitations: Compared with mice, TCR sequences shared between patients were less clear, possibly partly because of HLA diversity across the patient population. Scalp clonality and the number of expanded CD8+ clones among the top 100 scalp clones were significantly decreased by tofacitinib. Because the treated cohort was small and had just a single nonresponder, larger studies are needed to establish links between baseline CD8+ expansion and response. Unlike mouse skin, where gammadelta T cells dominate, normal human skin contains resident alphabeta T cells that get sequenced too, which complicates analysis of the scalp TCR repertoire. Many expanded lesional clones were found to persist in scalp and blood during tofacitinib treatment, and relapse after treatment cessation may be partly explained by this persistence. Compared with normal scalp, lesional scalp had higher clonality and more expanded CD8+ clones, particularly in alopecia totalis/universalis, a pattern that suggests antigenic drive.

Read against the paper, the sample's time point label means: 4 weeks on oral tofacitinib. The treatment or condition label of this sample denotes: oral pan-JAK inhibitor, 5-10 mg twice daily. Lesional scalp punch biopsies and peripheral blood were obtained from alopecia areata patients. After PBMCs were isolated by density centrifugation and stained for CD3, CD4 and CD8, a FACSAria was used to sort CD4+ and CD8+ T cells. Library construction relied on the immunoSEQ multiplex PCR assay. RNA was extracted from all samples and reverse transcribed into cDNA, which served as template for TCR sequencing. First-strand cDNA was synthesized with SuperScript III using a 2:1 mix of oligo-dT and random hexamers. A synthetic immune receptor repertoire was used to assess amplification bias, and residual bias was removed computationally. The study's processing was this. Raw reads were preprocessed to remove errors, and CDR3 was defined by IMGT conventions from the conserved cysteine to phenylalanine. To get clonality, Shannon entropy was normalized by log2 of the number of productive unique TCRs and the result was subtracted from 1. Scalp TCRbeta sequences were cross-referenced with sorted blood CD4 and CD8 repertoires so that the CD4 or CD8 identity of scalp clones could be inferred. Drawn from immuneACCESS, this table holds only the in-frame rearrangements with V and J called that TCRdb kept. Clones are partly lost; checked studies trace under half to an unresolved V gene and leave the rest unexplained. V and J calls plus clone size are reproduced from that table; the DNA served to infer D and trimming. The sample data list about 42,000 clones, and 55% to 75% of these were observed just once. 20% to 25% of the sample rests with the top ten.

The source of this sequence is a human donor with alopecia areata. The chain was built from TRBV6-6 and TRBJ1-5, with an unclear D gene assignment. The source was CD8+ T cells sorted from blood, collected at week 4, from a patient treated with tofacitinib. The DNA sequence is TGTGCCAGCAGCGACTCGGCTCAGCCCCAGCATTTT. Protein translation: CASSDSAQPQHF.